This passage covers 31 T cell receptor beta chains from one sample sequenced in a study of T cells after yellow fever vaccination. TCRdb independently ran MiXCR on the 5' RACE reads; one entry per CDR3 protein. The repertoire includes under 400,000 distinct CDR3 sequences, approximately 10% of them detected once, and 15% to 20% sits in the top ten. The material sequenced was PBMCs, taken on the day of the first yellow fever vaccination. The receptors originated from a man in his late teens or twenties who received the YFV17D yellow fever vaccine.

This clonotype was detected only a few times. V and J are TRBV7-9 and TRBJ2-5; D not certain. CDR3 length: 12 residues. V was shortened by 1 base and J by 3 bases, with 3 bases between the two germline ends. Germline CDR1 reads SEHNR; CDR2 reads FQNEAQ (reference sequence). This CDR3 reads CASSLEEETQYF. The CDR3 nucleotides read TGTGCCAGCAGCTTAGAGGAAGAGACCCAGTACTTC.

This chain joins TRBV4-1 and TRBJ2-7; D tentatively reads TRBD1 or TRBD2 (5 bases each). This CDR3 has 15 residues. The V and J ends lost 0 bases and 0 bases respectively, with 9 bases between them. The germline gives CDR1 MGHRA, CDR2 YSYEKL. DNA for the CDR3: TGCGCCAGCAGCCAAGATCTGGGGGACTCCTACGAGCAGTACTTC. As protein: CASSQDLGDSYEQYF.

This clonotype was recorded a few times. CDR3 sequence reads: CASSQDMGRGPDTQYF. CDR3 coding DNA: TGCGCCAGCAGCCAAGATATGGGTCGGGGCCCAGATACGCAGTATTTT. J is TRBJ2-3 and V is TRBV4-3; D could derive from TRBD1 or TRBD2 (5 bases each). The germline gives CDR1 LGHNA, CDR2 YSLEER. V lost 0 bases to trimming and J lost 4 bases, with 14 bases between them. The CDR3 loop spans 16 amino acids.

This clonotype has a count of ten or more. The V gene is TRBV5-6, the J gene TRBJ2-1; D not resolved. CDR1 is SGHDT, CDR2 YYEEEE, per germline. This CDR3 spans 14 amino acids. Trimming left V 3 bases short and J 5 bases short, with 12 bases between. Here the CDR3 DNA reads TGTGCCAGCAGCTATGAGTTTAGAGACAATGAGCAGTTCTTC. Its translation: CASSYEFRDNEQFF.

In this sample, this clonotype turned up a few times. The chain carries TRBV20-1 and TRBJ1-1, with a possible D match to TRBD1 (6 bases). The CDR3 spans 14 residues. V lost 6 bases and J lost 5, with 19 bases in between. CDR1 is DFQATT and CDR2 is SNEGSKA in the germline V gene (reference sequence). CDR3 DNA: TGCAGTGCCGCAGGGGAAATGAGTCGGACTGAAGCTTTCTTT. Translated, it gives CSAAGEMSRTEAFF.

This chain uses TRBV7-9 with TRBJ1-2, with a possible D match to TRBD1 (5 bases). V was shortened by 2 bases and J by 2 bases, with 9 bases between the two germline ends. In germline, CDR1 is SEHNR, CDR2 FQNEAQ (reference sequence). The CDR3 runs 14 residues. In DNA form, the CDR3 reads TGTGCCAGCAGCTTATTGCAGGGAAACTATGGCTACACCTTC. This gives the protein CASSLLQGNYGYTF.

In the case of this clonotype: Its ends do not fully match the called genes, so a read error is possible. The chain couples TRBV7-2 to TRBJ2-7; D perhaps matches TRBD2 (5 bases). This CDR3 spans 17 amino acids. CDR1 is SGHTA and CDR2 is FQGNSA in the germline V gene. CDR3 residues: CASNLSSGSRGIYEQYF. CDR3 nucleotides: TGTGCCAGCAACTTATCATCGGGGTCTCGTGGGATCTACGAGCAGTACTTC.

This clonotype has a count of ten or more. The V gene is TRBV12-3 or TRBV12-4, the J gene TRBJ1-2; the D is unclear. V was shortened by 5 bases and J by 0 bases, with 7 bases between the two germline ends. The CDR3 is 13 residues long. The CDR3 sequence: CASSRAANYGYTF. CDR3 DNA: TGTGCCAGCAGTCGGGCAGCTAACTATGGCTACACCTTC.

The rearrangement links TRBV21-1 to TRBJ2-7. TRBV21-1 is described as a pseudogene. This CDR3 has 12 residues. The CDR3 DNA reads TGTGCCAGCAGCCCCCAGCCCTACGAGCAGTACTTC. Protein sequence: CASSPQPYEQYF.

Only a few counts were recorded for this clonotype. The CDR3 here is CASSLNWDSRSGANVLTF. DNA of the CDR3: TGTGCCAGCAGCTTGAATTGGGACAGCCGCTCTGGGGCCAACGTCCTGACTTTC. The chain carries TRBV5-5 and TRBJ2-6; 7 positions match TRBD1. Germline CDR1 is SGHKS and CDR2 is YYEKEE (reference sequence). The CDR3 covers 18 residues. Trimming took 1 base from V and 0 from J; bases not matched to a gene: 7.

V is TRBV29-1 and J is TRBJ1-4, with D tentatively TRBD1 (5 bases). The germline V gene encodes CDR1 SQVTM and CDR2 ANQGSEA. The CDR3 covers 14 residues. The V end lost 0 bases, the J end lost 7 bases, and 12 bases lay between the germline ends. CDR3 amino acids: CSVEDPGVREKLFF. The CDR3 DNA is TGCAGCGTTGAAGATCCGGGGGTGCGTGAAAAACTGTTTTTT.

In DNA form, the CDR3 reads TGCAGTGCAAGCACTCATTCGGGACAGGGGCGTTTTTTCTATGGCTACACCTTC. As protein: CSASTHSGQGRFFYGYTF. The chain is built from TRBV20-1 and TRBJ1-2, with TRBD1 identical over 10 bases. With V trimmed by 6 bases and J by 4 bases, 20 bases remained unmatched. Germline V gene data show CDR1 as DFQATT and CDR2 as SNEGSKA (reference sequence). There are 18 residues in the CDR3.

This chain uses TRBV11-2 with TRBJ2-7; no reliable D call. The CDR3 loop spans 19 amino acids. V lost 7 bases to trimming and J lost 4 bases, with 32 bases between them. Per germline, CDR1 SGHAT and CDR2 FQNNGV. The CDR3 reads CASTNQSLAPPYTKYEQYV. In DNA form, the CDR3 reads TGTGCCAGCACCAACCAATCTCTTGCCCCTCCGTACACCAAATACGAGCAGTACGTC.

This clonotype has at least ten counts. This sequence joins TRBV7-6 and TRBJ2-1; TRBD2 matches at 13 bases. Germline V gene sequence: CDR1 SGHVS, CDR2 FNYEAQ. The CDR3 has 15 residues. V dropped 5 bases and J dropped 7; count of bases not matched to a gene: 5. CDR3 region: CASSPGTSGENEQFF. In nucleotides, the CDR3 is TGTGCCAGCAGCCCCGGGACTAGCGGGGAAAATGAGCAGTTCTTC. Supplemented by reference TRBV7-6 and TRBJ2-1, the full variable domain reads GAGVSQSPRYKVTKRGQDVALRCDPISGHVSLYWYRQALGQGPEFLTYFNYEAQQDKSGLPNDRFSAERPEGSISTLTIQRTEQRDSAMYRCASSPGTSGENEQFFGPGTRLTVL.

This clonotype came up a few times. This rearrangement joins TRBV29-1 to TRBJ2-3; D perhaps matches TRBD2 (6 bases). The CDR3 extends over 13 amino acids. Trimming stripped 6 bases from V and 2 bases from J, with 12 bases between. Germline loops: CDR1 SQVTM, CDR2 ANQGSEA. This chain's CDR3 is CSVYGTVTDTQYF. In nucleotides, the CDR3 is TGCAGCGTCTACGGGACTGTCACAGATACGCAGTATTTT.

The chain recombines TRBV30 with TRBJ2-6; TRBD2 matches 7 bases. CDR1 and CDR2 (germline): GTSNPN, SVGIG (reference sequence). The CDR3 spans 14 residues. Trimming took 8 bases from V and 0 from J; bases not matched to a gene: 4. The CDR3 loop is CAREALSGANVLTF. DNA of the CDR3: TGTGCCCGGGAGGCCCTCTCTGGGGCCAACGTCCTGACTTTC. Supplemented by reference TRBV30 and TRBJ2-6, the full variable domain reads SQTIHQWPATLVQPVGSPLSLECTVEGTSNPNLYWYRQAAGRGLQLLFYSVGIGQISSEVPQNLSASRPQDRQFILSSKKLLLSDSGFYLCAREALSGANVLTFGAGSRLTVL.

In its sample, this clonotype was seen a few times. The chain has TRBV12-5 and TRBJ2-5, with 10 bases lining up with TRBD2. Germline V gives CDR1 LGHNT, CDR2 FRNRAP. The CDR3 is 18 residues long. The V and J ends lost 7 bases and 1 base, in that order; junction bases with no gene match: 15. CDR3 in amino acids: CASALGATSGVIQETQYF. Here the CDR3 DNA reads TGTGCTAGTGCCCTAGGGGCCACTAGCGGGGTGATCCAAGAGACCCAGTACTTC.

The chain uses TRBV6-1 and TRBJ2-7, with 10 bases lining up with TRBD1. Germline V lookup: CDR1 MNHNS, CDR2 SASEGT. The CDR3 length is 13 residues. Trimming removed 7 bases from V and 4 bases from J; junction bases left unmatched: 4. DNA of the CDR3: TGTGCCAGCAAGGGACAGGGGTATTACGAGCAGTACTTC. Its translation: CASKGQGYYEQYF.

This clonotype was observed a few times. V and J are TRBV13 and TRBJ1-6; unclear D gene. The CDR3 sequence is 15 residues long. The germline V gene encodes CDR1 PRHDT and CDR2 FYEKMQ (reference sequence). The V end lost 9 bases, the J end lost 0 bases, and 12 bases lay between the germline ends. In nucleotides, the CDR3 is TGTGCCAGTCATTCACAGAGCTCCTATAATTCACCCCTCCACTTT. As protein: CASHSQSSYNSPLHF.

This clonotype has at least ten counts. The chain employs TRBV10-3 and TRBJ2-7, with D possibly matching TRBD1 (6 bases). V lost 4 bases to trimming and J lost 1 base, with 17 bases between them. The CDR3 runs to 16 residues. Germline assignment: CDR1 ENHRY and CDR2 SYGVKD. In nucleotides, the CDR3 is TGTGCCATCAGTGGACACTCGACAGGAGTTTCCTACGAGCAGTACTTC. Translation: CAISGHSTGVSYEQYF.

This chain links TRBV7-9 with TRBJ1-4, with D perhaps matching TRBD1 (5 bases). The CDR3 length is 16 residues. Germline V gene lookup returns CDR1 SEHNR and CDR2 FQNEAQ (reference sequence). V was trimmed by 3 bases and J by 8 bases, leaving 19 bases between them. CDR3 DNA sequence: TGTGCCAGCAGCTTTCGGAGGGACGGCGGCATGGAAAAACTGTTTTTT. Protein sequence: CASSFRRDGGMEKLFF.

V and J are TRBV7-9 and TRBJ1-2, with TRBD1 as a possible D gene (6 bases). The V end lost 5 bases, the J end lost 2 bases, and 12 bases lay between the germline ends. The CDR3 totals 14 residues. CDR1 is SEHNR and CDR2 is FQNEAQ in the germline V gene (reference sequence). The CDR3 DNA reads TGTGCCAGCAGCCCCGAAAGGGGGAACTATGGCTACACCTTC. Residues: CASSPERGNYGYTF.

This chain connects TRBV7-3 to TRBJ2-3, with 8 bases lining up with TRBD2. The germline V gene has CDR1 SGHTA and CDR2 FQGTGA. The CDR3 runs to 13 residues. J lost 7 bases, V lost 8 bases, and 8 bases had no gene match. The CDR3 DNA reads as TGTGCCAGCGCTTCCAGCGGGGGTTATACGCAGTATTTT. Protein product: CASASSGGYTQYF.

This rearrangement joins TRBV14 to TRBJ2-7, with a possible D match to TRBD1 (6 bases). V lost 3 bases to trimming and J lost 7 bases, with 10 bases between them. There are 12 residues in the CDR3. Germline V gene lookup returns CDR1 SGHDN and CDR2 FVKESK. CDR3 DNA: TGTGCCAGCAGCCAGACAGGACGGGAGCAGTACTTC. Protein: CASSQTGREQYF.

V usage is TRBV5-1 and J usage is TRBJ2-7; 15 bases are shared with TRBD2. V was clipped by 3 bases and J by 4 bases; unmatched bases: 8. CDR3 length equals 17 residues. Germline V CDR1 and CDR2: SGHRS, YFSETQ. CDR3 coding DNA: TGCGCCAGCAGCTCGTGGGGGACTAGCGGGGGGTTTTACGAGCAGTACTTC. It codes for CASSSWGTSGGFYEQYF.

This rearrangement joins TRBV4-3 to TRBJ1-1; unclear D gene. Germline loops: CDR1 LGHNA, CDR2 YSLEER. The CDR3 covers 17 residues. V dropped 0 bases and J dropped 0 bases, with 14 bases sitting between them. Here the CDR3 DNA reads TGCGCCAGCAGCCAAGACGACCAAAGAGTGATGAACACTGAAGCTTTCTTT. Protein sequence: CASSQDDQRVMNTEAFF.

A few counts support this clonotype. The CDR3 region is CASSQEGVRGAFF. CDR3 coding DNA: TGTGCCAGCAGCCAGGAGGGGGTGCGGGGAGCTTTCTTT. The gene calls are TRBV6-1 and TRBJ1-1; TRBD1 might be the D (6 bases). This CDR3 region has 13 residues. Trimming took 6 bases from V and 10 from J, leaving 18 bases between them. CDR1 is MNHNS, CDR2 SASEGT, per germline.

The chain carries TRBV5-1 and TRBJ2-7, with TRBD1 matching 7 bases. This CDR3 is built from 14 residues. The germline CDR1 and CDR2 sequences are SGHRS and YFSETQ. Trimming removed 1 base from V and 4 bases from J; junction bases left unmatched: 5. CDR3 protein: CASSLKGQIYEQYF. CDR3 nucleotides: TGCGCCAGCAGCTTGAAGGGACAGATTTACGAGCAGTACTTC.

This clonotype was seen more than once but under ten times. V and J are TRBV25-1 and TRBJ1-4; 8 bases map to TRBD1. CDR3 length equals 14 residues. CDR1 MGHDK and CDR2 SYGVNS come from the germline V gene. V shed 7 bases and J 6 bases; nucleotides not matched to a gene: 7. CDR3 nucleotide sequence: TGTGCCAGCACAACAGGGGGTATATATGAAAAACTGTTTTTT. Encoded protein: CASTTGGIYEKLFF. Together with reference TRBV25-1 and TRBJ1-4, the CDR3 gives the full variable domain: EADIYQTPRYLVIGTGKKITLECSQTMGHDKMYWYQQDPGMELHLIHYSYGVNSTEKGDLSSESTVSRIRTEHFPLTLESARPSHTSQYLCASTTGGIYEKLFFGSGTQLSVL.

The gene calls are TRBV5-8 and TRBJ2-7, with TRBD1 matching over 8 bases. The V gene's germline CDR1 is SGHTS and CDR2 YDEGEE. The CDR3 is 14 amino acids. The junction had 7 bases not matched to a gene; V was cut back by 3 bases and J by 5 bases. CDR3 region: CASSYRGSRNEQYV. For the CDR3, the DNA is TGTGCCAGCAGCTACAGGGGGAGTAGGAACGAGCAGTACGTC.

This clonotype has just a few counts. This chain joins TRBV29-1 and TRBJ2-5, with D possibly called TRBD1 or TRBD2 (6 bases each). Germline CDR1 SQVTM, CDR2 ANQGSEA. The CDR3 contains 15 residues. Trimming cost V 0 bases and J 5 bases, with 16 bases left between them. CDR3 in amino acids: CSVEERGDSSETQYF. The CDR3 DNA reads as TGCAGCGTTGAAGAAAGGGGGGATTCCTCTGAGACCCAGTACTTC.